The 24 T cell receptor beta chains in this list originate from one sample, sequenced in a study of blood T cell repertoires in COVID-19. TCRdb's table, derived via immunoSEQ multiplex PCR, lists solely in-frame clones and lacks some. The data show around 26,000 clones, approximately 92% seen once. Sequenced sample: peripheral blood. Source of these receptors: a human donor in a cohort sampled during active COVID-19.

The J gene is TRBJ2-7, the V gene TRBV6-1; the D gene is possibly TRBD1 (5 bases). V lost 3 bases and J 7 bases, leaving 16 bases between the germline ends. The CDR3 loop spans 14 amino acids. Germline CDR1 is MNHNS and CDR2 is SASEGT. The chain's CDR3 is CASSEEPKGYEQYF. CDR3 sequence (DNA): TGTGCCAGCAGTGAGGAGCCCAAGGGGTATGAGCAGTACTTC.

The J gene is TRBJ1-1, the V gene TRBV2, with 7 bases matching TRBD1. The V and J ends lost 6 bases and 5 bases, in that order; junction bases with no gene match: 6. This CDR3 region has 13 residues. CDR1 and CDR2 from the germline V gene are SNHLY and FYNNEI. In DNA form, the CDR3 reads TGTGCCAGCAGCAACGACAGGGTGACTGAAGCTTTCTTT. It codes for CASSNDRVTEAFF.

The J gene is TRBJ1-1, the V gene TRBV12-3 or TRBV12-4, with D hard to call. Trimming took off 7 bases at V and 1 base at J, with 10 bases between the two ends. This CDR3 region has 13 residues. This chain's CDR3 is CASTRTRNTEAFF. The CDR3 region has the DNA TGTGCCAGCACCAGGACTCGGAACACTGAAGCTTTCTTT.

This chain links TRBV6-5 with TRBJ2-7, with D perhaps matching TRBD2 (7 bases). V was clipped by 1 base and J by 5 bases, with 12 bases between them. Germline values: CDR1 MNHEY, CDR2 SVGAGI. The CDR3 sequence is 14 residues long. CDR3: CASSYFRGAHEQYF. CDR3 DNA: TGTGCCAGCAGTTACTTCCGGGGGGCGCACGAGCAGTACTTC.

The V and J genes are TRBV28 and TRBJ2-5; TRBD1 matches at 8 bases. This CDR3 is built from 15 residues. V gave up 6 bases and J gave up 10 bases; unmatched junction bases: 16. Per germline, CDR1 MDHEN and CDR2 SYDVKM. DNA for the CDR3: TGTGCCAGCAGCCCCCAACAGGGGGAGAGTAGGGGCCAGTACTTC. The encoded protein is CASSPQQGESRGQYF.

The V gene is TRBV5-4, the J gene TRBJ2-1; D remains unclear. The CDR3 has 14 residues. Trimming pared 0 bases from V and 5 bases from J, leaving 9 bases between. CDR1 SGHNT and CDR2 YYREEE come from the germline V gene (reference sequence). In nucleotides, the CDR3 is TGTGCCAGCAGCTTGGCCTCTATAGACAATGAGCAGTTCTTC. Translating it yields CASSLASIDNEQFF.

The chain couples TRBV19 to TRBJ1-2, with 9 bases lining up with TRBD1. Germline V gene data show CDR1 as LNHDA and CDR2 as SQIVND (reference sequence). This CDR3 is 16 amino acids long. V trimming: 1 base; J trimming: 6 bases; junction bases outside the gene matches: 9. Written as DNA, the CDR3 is TGTGCCAGTAGTATAGCCCACAGGGGGCGTTTAGATGGCTACACCTTC. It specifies CASSIAHRGRLDGYTF.

The CDR3 sequence is CATSRGPAETQYF. The CDR3, as DNA: TGTGCCACCAGCAGAGGACCAGCGGAGACCCAGTACTTC. This sequence joins TRBV15 and TRBJ2-5; D is unresolved. CDR1 is LNHNV and CDR2 is YYDKDF in the germline V gene (reference sequence). Trimming cost V 1 base and J 5 bases, with 8 bases left between them. The CDR3 covers 13 residues.

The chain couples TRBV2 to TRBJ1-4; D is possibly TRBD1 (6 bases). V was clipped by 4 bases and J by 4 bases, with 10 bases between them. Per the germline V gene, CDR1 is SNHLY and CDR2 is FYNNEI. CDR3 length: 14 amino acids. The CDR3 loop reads CASSGKGGNEKLFF. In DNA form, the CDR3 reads TGTGCCAGCAGTGGCAAAGGGGGTAATGAAAAACTGTTTTTT. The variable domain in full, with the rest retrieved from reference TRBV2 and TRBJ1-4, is EPEVTQTPSHQVTQMGQEVILRCVPISNHLYFYWYRQILGQKVEFLVSFYNNEISEKSEIFDDQFSVERPDGSNFTLKIRSTKLEDSAMYFCASSGKGGNEKLFFGSGTQLSVL.

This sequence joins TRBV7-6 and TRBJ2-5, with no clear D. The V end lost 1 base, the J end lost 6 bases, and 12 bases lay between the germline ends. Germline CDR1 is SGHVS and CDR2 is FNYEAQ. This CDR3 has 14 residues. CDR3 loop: CASSLEYGSQTQYF. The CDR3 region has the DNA TGTGCCAGCAGCTTAGAGTACGGTTCTCAGACCCAGTACTTC.

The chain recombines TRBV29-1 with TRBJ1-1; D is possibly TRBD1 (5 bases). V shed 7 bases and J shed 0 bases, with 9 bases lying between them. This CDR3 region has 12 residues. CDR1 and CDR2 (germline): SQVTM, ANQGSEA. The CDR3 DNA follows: TGCAGCGCAAGACAGTTGAACACTGAAGCTTTCTTT. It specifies CSARQLNTEAFF.

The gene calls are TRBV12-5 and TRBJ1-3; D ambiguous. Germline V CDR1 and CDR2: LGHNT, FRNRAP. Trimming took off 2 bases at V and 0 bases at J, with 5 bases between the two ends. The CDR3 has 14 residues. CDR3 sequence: CASGLTASGNTIYF. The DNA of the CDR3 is TGTGCTAGTGGTTTGACAGCCTCTGGAAACACCATATATTTT.

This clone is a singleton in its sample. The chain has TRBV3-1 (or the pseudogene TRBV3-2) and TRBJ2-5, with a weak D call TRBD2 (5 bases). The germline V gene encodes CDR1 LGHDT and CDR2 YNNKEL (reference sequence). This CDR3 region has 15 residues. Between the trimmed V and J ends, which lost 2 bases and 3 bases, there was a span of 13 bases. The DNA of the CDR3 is TGTGCCAGCAGCCAACCGGGGATAAGGGAAGAGACCCAGTACTTC. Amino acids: CASSQPGIREETQYF.

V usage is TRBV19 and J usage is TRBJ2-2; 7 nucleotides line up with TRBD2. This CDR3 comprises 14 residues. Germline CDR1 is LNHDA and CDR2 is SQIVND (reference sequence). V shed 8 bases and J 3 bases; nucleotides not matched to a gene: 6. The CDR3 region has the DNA TGTGCCAGTGATCGGGGGGTGGACACCGGGGAGCTGTTTTTT. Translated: CASDRGVDTGELFF. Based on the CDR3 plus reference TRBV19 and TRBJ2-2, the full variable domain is DGGITQSPKYLFRKEGQNVTLSCEQNLNHDAMYWYRQDPGQGLRLIYYSQIVNDFQKGDIAEGYSVSREKKESFPLTVTSAQKNPTAFYLCASDRGVDTGELFFGEGSRLTVL.

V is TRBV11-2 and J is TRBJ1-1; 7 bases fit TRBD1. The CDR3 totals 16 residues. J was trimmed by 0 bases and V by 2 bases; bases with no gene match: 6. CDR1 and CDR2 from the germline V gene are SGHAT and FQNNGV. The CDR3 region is CASSLLRTGLNTEAFF. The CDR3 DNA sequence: TGTGCCAGCAGCTTACTCAGGACAGGTTTGAACACTGAAGCTTTCTTT.

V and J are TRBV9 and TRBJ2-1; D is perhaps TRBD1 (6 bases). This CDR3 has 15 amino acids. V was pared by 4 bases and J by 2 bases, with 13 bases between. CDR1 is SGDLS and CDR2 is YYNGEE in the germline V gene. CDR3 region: CASSQDRPAYNEQFF. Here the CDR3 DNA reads TGTGCCAGCAGCCAGGACAGACCAGCCTACAATGAGCAGTTCTTC. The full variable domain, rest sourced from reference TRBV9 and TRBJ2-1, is DSGVTQTPKHLITATGQRVTLRCSPRSGDLSVYWYQQSLDQGLQFLIQYYNGEERAKGNILERFSAQQFPDLHSELNLSSLELGDSALYFCASSQDRPAYNEQFFGPGTRLTVL.

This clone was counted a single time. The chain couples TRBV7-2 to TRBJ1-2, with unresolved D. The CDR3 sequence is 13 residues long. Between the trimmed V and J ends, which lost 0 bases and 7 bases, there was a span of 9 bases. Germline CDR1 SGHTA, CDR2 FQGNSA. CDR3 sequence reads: CASSLARSIGYTF. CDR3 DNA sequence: TGTGCCAGCAGCTTAGCAAGGAGTATTGGCTACACCTTC. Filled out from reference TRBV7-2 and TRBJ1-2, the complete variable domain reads GAGVSQSPSNKVTEKGKDVELRCDPISGHTALYWYRQSLGQGLEFLIYFQGNSAPDKSGLPSDRFSAERTGGSVSTLTIQRTQQEDSAVYLCASSLARSIGYTFGSGTRLTVV.

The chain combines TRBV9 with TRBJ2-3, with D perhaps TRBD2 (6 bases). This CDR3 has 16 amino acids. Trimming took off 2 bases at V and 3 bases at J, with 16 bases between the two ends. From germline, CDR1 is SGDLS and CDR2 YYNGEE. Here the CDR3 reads CASSVTGTGDTDTQYF. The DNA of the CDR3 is TGTGCCAGCAGCGTTACGGGGACGGGGGATACAGATACGCAGTATTTT.

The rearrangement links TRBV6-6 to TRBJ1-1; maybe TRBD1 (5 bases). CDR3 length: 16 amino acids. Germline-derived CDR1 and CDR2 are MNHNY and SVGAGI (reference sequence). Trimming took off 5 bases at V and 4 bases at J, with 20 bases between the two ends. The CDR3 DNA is TGTGCCAGCAGTCCACGCCCCCCGGGGGTGAGCACTGAAGCTTTCTTT. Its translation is CASSPRPPGVSTEAFF.

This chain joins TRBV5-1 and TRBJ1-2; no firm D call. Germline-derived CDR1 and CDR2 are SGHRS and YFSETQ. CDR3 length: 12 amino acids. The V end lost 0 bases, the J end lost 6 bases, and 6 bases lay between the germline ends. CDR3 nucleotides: TGCGCCAGCAGCTTGGCGGGAAATGGCTACACCTTC. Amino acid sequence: CASSLAGNGYTF.

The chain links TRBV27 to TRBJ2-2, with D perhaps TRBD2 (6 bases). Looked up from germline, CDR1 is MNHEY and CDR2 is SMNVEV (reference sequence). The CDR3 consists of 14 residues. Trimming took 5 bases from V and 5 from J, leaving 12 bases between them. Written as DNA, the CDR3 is TGTGCCAGCAGTAGGTCTGGGGGGACCGGGGAGCTGTTTTTT. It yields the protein CASSRSGGTGELFF.

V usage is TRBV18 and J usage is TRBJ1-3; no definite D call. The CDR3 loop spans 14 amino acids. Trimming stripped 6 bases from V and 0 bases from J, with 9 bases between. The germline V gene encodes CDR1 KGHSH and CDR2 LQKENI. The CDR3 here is CASSSGVSGNTIYF. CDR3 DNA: TGTGCCAGCTCTTCCGGAGTCTCTGGAAACACCATATATTTT. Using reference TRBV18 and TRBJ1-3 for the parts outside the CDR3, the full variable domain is NAGVMQNPRHLVRRRGQEARLRCSPMKGHSHVYWYRQLPEEGLKFMVYLQKENIIDESGMPKERFSAEFPKEGPSILRIQQVVRGDSAAYFCASSSGVSGNTIYFGEGSWLTVV.

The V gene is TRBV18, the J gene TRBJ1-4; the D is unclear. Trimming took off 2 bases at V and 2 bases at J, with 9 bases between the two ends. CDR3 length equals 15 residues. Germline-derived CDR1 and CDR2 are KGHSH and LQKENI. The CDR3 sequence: CASSPTRNTNEKLFF. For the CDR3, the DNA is TGTGCCAGCTCACCAACCAGGAATACTAATGAAAAACTGTTTTTT.

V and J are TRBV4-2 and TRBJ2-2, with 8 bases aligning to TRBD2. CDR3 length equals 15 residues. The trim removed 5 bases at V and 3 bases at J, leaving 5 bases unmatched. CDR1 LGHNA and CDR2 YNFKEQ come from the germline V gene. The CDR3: CASSESGSYTGELFF. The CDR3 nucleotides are TGTGCCAGCAGCGAGAGCGGGAGCTACACCGGGGAGCTGTTTTTT.